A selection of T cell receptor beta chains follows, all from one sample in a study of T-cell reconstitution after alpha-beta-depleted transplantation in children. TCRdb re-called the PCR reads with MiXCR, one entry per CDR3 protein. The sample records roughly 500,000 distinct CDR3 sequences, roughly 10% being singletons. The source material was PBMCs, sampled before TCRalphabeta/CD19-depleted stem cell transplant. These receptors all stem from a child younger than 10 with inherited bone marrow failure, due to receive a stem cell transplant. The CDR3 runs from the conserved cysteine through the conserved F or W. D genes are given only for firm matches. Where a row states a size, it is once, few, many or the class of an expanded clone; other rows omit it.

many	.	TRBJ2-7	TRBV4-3	TGCGCCAGCAGCCACGTGGGAGAAGGACACGAGCAGTACTTC	CASSHVGEGHEQYF
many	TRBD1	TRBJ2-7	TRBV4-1	TGCGCCAGCAGCCAAGAGGATCCAGGGGGCGGAATTAAGTACTTC	CASSQEDPGGGIKYF
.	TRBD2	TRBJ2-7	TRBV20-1	TGCAGTGCTAGAACGACTAGCGGAAGCTCCTACGAGCAGTACTTC	CSARTTSGSSYEQYF
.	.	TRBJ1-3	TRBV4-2	TGTGCCAGCAGCCAAGAAAAAGACGGAGAGGGAAACACCATATATTTT	CASSQEKDGEGNTIYF
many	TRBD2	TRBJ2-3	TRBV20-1	TGCAGTGCCACGGGACTAGCGGGAGTTTCAGATACGCAGTATTTT	CSATGLAGVSDTQYF
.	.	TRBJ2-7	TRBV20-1	TGCAGTGCCGCTATCCGGACGGCTACCTACGAGCAGTACTTC	CSAAIRTATYEQYF
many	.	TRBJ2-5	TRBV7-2	TGTGCCAGCAGCCAAAGGCTTAAAGGGGAGACCCAGTACTTC	CASSQRLKGETQYF
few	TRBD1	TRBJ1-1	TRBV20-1	TGCAGTGCGGCGCAGGGGGCGCGAGGGAACACTGAAGCTTTCTTT	CSAAQGARGNTEAFF
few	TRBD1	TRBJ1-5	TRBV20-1	TGCAGTGCTAGGGACCAGGGGGAGCAGCCCCAGCATTTT	CSARDQGEQPQHF
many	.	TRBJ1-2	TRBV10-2	TGCGCCAGCAGTGACCCAAGGGGCTATGGCTACACCTTC	CASSDPRGYGYTF
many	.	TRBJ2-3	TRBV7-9	TGTGCCAGCAGCTTAGCGTGGCGGAGCACAGATACGCAGTATTTT	CASSLAWRSTDTQYF
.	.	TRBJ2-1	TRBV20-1	TGCAGTGCCCCGCCCAGGAGGACTGAGCAGTTCTTC	CSAPPRRTEQFF
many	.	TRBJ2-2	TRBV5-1	TGCGCCAGCAGCTGGCTATTTTTGAGCGGGGAGCTGTTTTTT	CASSWLFLSGELFF
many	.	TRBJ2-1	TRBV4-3	TGCGCCAGCAGCCAAGATACACAGAGCTCCTACAATGAGCAGTTCTTC	CASSQDTQSSYNEQFF
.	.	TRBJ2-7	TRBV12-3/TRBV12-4	TGTGCCAGCAGTCCTCCACCCGGGACGTCCTACGAGCAGTACTTC	CASSPPPGTSYEQYF
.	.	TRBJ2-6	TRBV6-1	TGTGCCAGCAGTGAAATGGAGACAGCTTTCTCTGTGGCCAACGTCCTGACTTTC	CASSEMETAFSVANVLTF
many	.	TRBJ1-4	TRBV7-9	TGTGCCAGCAGCTCCCAGGCTTCCCCGAATGAAAAACTGTTTTTT	CASSSQASPNEKLFF
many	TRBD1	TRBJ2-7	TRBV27	TGTGCCAGCAGTCTCCACCTGACAGGGCCCTACGAGCAGTACTTC	CASSLHLTGPYEQYF
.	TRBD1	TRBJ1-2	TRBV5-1	TGCGCCAGCAGCGAGCAACCGACAGGGGGTGGCTACACCTTC	CASSEQPTGGGYTF
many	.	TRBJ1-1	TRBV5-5	TGTGCCAGCAGCGGGGAGGGGACTGAAGCTTTCTTT	CASSGEGTEAFF
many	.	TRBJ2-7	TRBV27	TGTGCCAGCAGTATCGGACAAGGCCGGTACGAGCAGTACTTC	CASSIGQGRYEQYF
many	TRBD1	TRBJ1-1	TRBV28	TGTGCCAGCAGTGCGCGACAGGGTTGGACCACTGAAGCTTTCTTT	CASSARQGWTTEAFF
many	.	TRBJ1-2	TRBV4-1	TGCGCCAGCAGCCAAAATCCAGCCGATTATGGCTACACCTTC	CASSQNPADYGYTF
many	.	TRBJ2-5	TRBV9	TGTGCCAGCAGCGGAGCGACGAACCGAGTAGGAGAGACCCAGTACTTC	CASSGATNRVGETQYF
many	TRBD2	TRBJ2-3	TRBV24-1	TGTGCCACCAGTTGGCCGGGACTAGCGGGAGCGAGCACAGATACGCAGTATTTT	CATSWPGLAGASTDTQYF
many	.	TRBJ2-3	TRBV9	TGTGCCAGCAGCCCCCGGCTTCGAGCTATTGAAGATACGCAGTATTTT	CASSPRLRAIEDTQYF
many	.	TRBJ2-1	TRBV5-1	TGCGCCAGCAGCTTGTGGACCTACAATGAGCAGTTCTTC	CASSLWTYNEQFF
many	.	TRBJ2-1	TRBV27	TGTGCCAGCAGTTCAGGAAGGGACCCGAATGAGCAGTTCTTC	CASSSGRDPNEQFF
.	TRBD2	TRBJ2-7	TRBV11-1	TGTGCCAGCAGCGTTGACGCCGGGACTAGCGGGAGGGGGGCCTCCTACGAGCAGTACTTC	CASSVDAGTSGRGASYEQYF
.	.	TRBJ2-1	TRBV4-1	TGCGCCAGCAGCCTGGGGGCGGGAAGGGATGAGCAGTTCTTC	CASSLGAGRDEQFF
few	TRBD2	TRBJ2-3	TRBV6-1	TGTGCCAGCACCCCACGAGGGACTAGCATCGGTACGCAGTATTTT	CASTPRGTSIGTQYF
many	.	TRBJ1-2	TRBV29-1	TGCAGCGTTGAAGAGGACGAGGGTGTCTATGGCTACACCTTC	CSVEEDEGVYGYTF
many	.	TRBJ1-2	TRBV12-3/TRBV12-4	TGTGCCACGGGAAGGCTAAACTATGGCTACACCTTC	CATGRLNYGYTF
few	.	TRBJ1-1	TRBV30	TGTGCCTGGAGTACTCGTCAGGGGAAGAACACTGAAGCTTTCTTT	CAWSTRQGKNTEAFF
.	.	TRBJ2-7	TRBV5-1	TGCGCCAGCAGCCGAGAGGGTTACGAGCAGTACTTC	CASSREGYEQYF
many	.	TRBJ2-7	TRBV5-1	TGCGCCAGCAGCTCCCGCGGAGGACAGCGCCTATACGAGCAGTACTTC	CASSSRGGQRLYEQYF
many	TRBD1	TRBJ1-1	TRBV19	TGTGCCAGTAGCCACTGGACAGGGGTAAAAAACACTGAAGCTTTCTTT	CASSHWTGVKNTEAFF
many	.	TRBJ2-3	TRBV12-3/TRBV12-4	TGTGCCAGCAGGCGGAGGACCGCTAGCACAGATACGCAGTATTTT	CASRRRTASTDTQYF
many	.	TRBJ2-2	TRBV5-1	TGCGCCAGCAGCACAACTAGGACCGCGAACACCGGGGAGCTGTTTTTT	CASSTTRTANTGELFF
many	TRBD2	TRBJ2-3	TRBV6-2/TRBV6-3	TGTGCCAGCAGCTCATACCTACTAGCGGGAGGTATACCACAGAATCCGCAGTATTTT	CASSSYLLAGGIPQNPQYF
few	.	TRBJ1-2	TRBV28	TGTGCCAGCAGTTTAAACAGGGTGGCTAACTATGGCTACACCTTC	CASSLNRVANYGYTF
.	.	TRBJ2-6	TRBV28	TGTGCCAGCAGTTTAGTCAGGTCTGGGGCCAACGTCCTGACTTTC	CASSLVRSGANVLTF
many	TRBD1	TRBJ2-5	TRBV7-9	TGTGCCAGCAGCGGACAGGGGATGGAGACCCAGTACTTC	CASSGQGMETQYF
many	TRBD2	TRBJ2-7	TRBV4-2	TGTGCCAGCAGCCAAAGTGGTCTAGCGGGAGGGATCTCCTACGAGCAGTACTTC	CASSQSGLAGGISYEQYF
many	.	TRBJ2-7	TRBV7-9	TGTGCCAGCAGTTCTGACAGGACAGTCTACGAGCAGTACTTC	CASSSDRTVYEQYF
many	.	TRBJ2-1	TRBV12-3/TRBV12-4	TGTGCCAGCAGTCCAATTAGCGGTTTTTACAATGAGCAGTTCTTC	CASSPISGFYNEQFF
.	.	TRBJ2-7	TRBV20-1	TGCAGTGCTCCACCGGGGTTGGGAACTTACGAGCAGTACTTC	CSAPPGLGTYEQYF
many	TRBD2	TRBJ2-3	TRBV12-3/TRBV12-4	TGTGCCAGCAGTTTAACTAGCGGTCGCTTCTTAGATACGCAGTATTTT	CASSLTSGRFLDTQYF
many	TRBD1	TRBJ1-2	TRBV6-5	TGTGCCAGCAGAACCGGACAGGGCAACTATGGCTACACCTTC	CASRTGQGNYGYTF
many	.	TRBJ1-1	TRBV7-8	TGTGCCAGCAGCCTCAATAGGGTACTGGGGAACACTGAAGCTTTCTTT	CASSLNRVLGNTEAFF
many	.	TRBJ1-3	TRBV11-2	TGTGCCAGCAGCACCCGAAGGGACTCTGGAAACACCATATATTTT	CASSTRRDSGNTIYF
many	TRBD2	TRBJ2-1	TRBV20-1	TGCAGTGCTAGTCAACTAGCGAATGAGCAGTTCTTC	CSASQLANEQFF
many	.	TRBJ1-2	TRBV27	TGTGCATCAAGTTTAACGGATCTCGGAGGCTACACCTTC	CASSLTDLGGYTF
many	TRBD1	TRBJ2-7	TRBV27	TGTGCCAGCAGTTTTTCAGCGACAGGGAACGAGCAGTACTTC	CASSFSATGNEQYF
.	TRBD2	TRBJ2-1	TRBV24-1	TGTGGGGCCAGTGATTTGGACCGACAGGGAAAGACTAGCGGGAGATACAATGAGCAGTTCTTC	CGASDLDRQGKTSGRYNEQFF
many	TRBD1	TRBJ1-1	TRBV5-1	TGCGCCAGCAGCAGACCCGGGACAGACACTGAAGCTTTCTTT	CASSRPGTDTEAFF
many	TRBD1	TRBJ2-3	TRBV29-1	TGCAGCGTTTTAACAGGGGGAGATACGCAGTATTTT	CSVLTGGDTQYF
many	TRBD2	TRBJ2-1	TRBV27	TGTGCCAGCAGTTCAGGACTAGCGGGAGGGCAAGAGCAGTTCTTC	CASSSGLAGGQEQFF
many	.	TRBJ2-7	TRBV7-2	TGTGCCAGCAGCTTAATGCGGGGAGAGTACGAGCAGTACTTC	CASSLMRGEYEQYF
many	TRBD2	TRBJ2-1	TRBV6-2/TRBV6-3	TGTGCCAGCAGACCTAGCGGGACCCACAATGAGCAGTTCTTC	CASRPSGTHNEQFF